This entry lists 11 T cell receptor beta chains sequenced from one sample in a study of T cell changes during pregnancy in multiple sclerosis. Clones were sequenced by immunoSEQ multiplex PCR, and TCRdb holds only the in-frame ones, with some missing. The sample contains tens of thousands of clones, roughly nine tenths of which appear only once. The starting material was peripheral blood, obtained after pregnancy. These receptors were taken from a female donor in good health, enrolled as a control in a pregnancy study.

The V call is TRBV18, the J call TRBJ1-6; 7 bases match TRBD1. CDR3 size: 15 residues. Germline assignment: CDR1 KGHSH and CDR2 LQKENI. V gave up 3 bases and J gave up 5 bases; unmatched junction bases: 4. The CDR3 sequence is CASSPPRGDNSPLHF. In DNA form, the CDR3 reads TGTGCCAGCTCACCGCCCAGGGGGGATAATTCACCCCTCCACTTT. The full variable domain, in which reference TRBV18 and TRBJ1-6 provide the parts outside the CDR3, is NAGVMQNPRHLVRRRGQEARLRCSPMKGHSHVYWYRQLPEEGLKFMVYLQKENIIDESGMPKERFSAEFPKEGPSILRIQQVVRGDSAAYFCASSPPRGDNSPLHFGNGTRLTVT.

The genes are TRBV27 and TRBJ1-5; D might be TRBD1 (5 bases). The CDR3 extends over 15 amino acids. With 6 bases removed from V and 6 bases from J, the gap between germline ends came to 18 bases. Germline assignment: CDR1 MNHEY and CDR2 SMNVEV (reference sequence). In nucleotides, the CDR3 is TGTGCCAGCAGACCTTTGGGGGGAGACCGTCAGCCCCAGCATTTT. Its translation: CASRPLGGDRQPQHF.

This clone was seen only once. The chain is built from TRBV7-2 and TRBJ1-4, with D tentatively TRBD1 (5 bases). CDR3 length: 16 residues. V was pared by 2 bases and J by 7 bases, with 17 bases between. In germline, CDR1 is SGHTA, CDR2 FQGNSA. This CDR3 is CASSLYSVGAVEKLFF. The CDR3 region has the DNA TGTGCCAGCAGCTTATATTCCGTTGGGGCGGTTGAAAAACTGTTTTTT.

This sequence joins TRBV7-9 and TRBJ1-1; a possible D gene is TRBD1 (5 bases). CDR1 is SEHNR and CDR2 is FQNEAQ in the germline V gene (reference sequence). The CDR3 is made up of 11 amino acids. CDR3 in DNA: TGTGCTACCGGGGGTCGTATTGAAGCTTTCTTT. Translated, it gives CATGGRIEAFF.

This clone has only a few counts. The V gene is TRBV5-1, the J gene TRBJ1-1; 8 bases map to TRBD1. Germline loops: CDR1 SGHRS, CDR2 YFSETQ. The CDR3 spans 14 residues. With 4 bases clipped from V and 4 bases from J, the junction kept 6 bases outside the gene matches. CDR3 nucleotides: TGCGCCAGCAGCAGTCAGGGGGCCTCCACTGAAGCTTTCTTT. It encodes CASSSQGASTEAFF.

The V gene is TRBV27, the J gene TRBJ1-2; D is possibly TRBD1 (5 bases). This CDR3 is 16 amino acids long. With 5 bases removed from V and 4 bases from J, the gap between germline ends came to 20 bases. Germline V gives CDR1 MNHEY, CDR2 SMNVEV (reference sequence). The CDR3 region is CASSPSPGFLSYGYTF. CDR3 sequence (DNA): TGTGCCAGCAGTCCTTCCCCAGGGTTCTTGAGCTATGGCTACACCTTC.

The gene calls are TRBV27 and TRBJ2-5; 9 nucleotides align to TRBD1. Germline V gene lookup returns CDR1 MNHEY and CDR2 SMNVEV (reference sequence). V shed 3 bases and J 4 bases; nucleotides not matched to a gene: 0. The CDR3 totals 13 residues. CDR3 in amino acids: CASSLDRGETQYF. For the CDR3, the DNA is TGTGCCAGCAGTTTGGACAGGGGAGAGACCCAGTACTTC.

The CDR3 nucleotides are TGTGCCAGCAGCGCCCAGGGGTCGTGGGGAAACACCATATATTTT. Its protein product is CASSAQGSWGNTIYF. The chain couples TRBV9 to TRBJ1-3; a weak D match, TRBD1 (6 bases). The CDR3 runs to 15 residues. Germline V gene data show CDR1 as SGDLS and CDR2 as YYNGEE. V was shortened by 3 bases and J by 4 bases, with 14 bases between the two germline ends.

The gene calls are TRBV15 and TRBJ1-4; D uncertain. The CDR3 is 13 residues long. The V gene lost 0 bases and the J gene lost 6 bases, with 5 bases spanning the gap. The germline CDR1 and CDR2 sequences are LNHNV and YYDKDF (reference sequence). DNA for the CDR3: TGTGCCACCAGCAGAGATCCCGATGAAAAACTGTTTTTT. Residues: CATSRDPDEKLFF.

V usage is TRBV30 and J usage is TRBJ2-2; D is ambiguous. The germline gives CDR1 GTSNPN, CDR2 SVGIG (reference sequence). V lost 0 bases and J lost 2, with 4 bases in between. The CDR3 extends over 13 amino acids. For the CDR3, the DNA is TGTGCCTGGAGTGTATCAAACACCGGGGAGCTGTTTTTT. Its protein product is CAWSVSNTGELFF.

The chain carries TRBV19 and TRBJ2-7; tentatively, D is TRBD2 (5 bases). The CDR3 contains 10 residues. CDR1 and CDR2 (germline): LNHDA, SQIVND (reference sequence). V was cut by 8 bases and J by 3 bases, with 5 bases left in between. The CDR3 region is CASGSYEQYF. As DNA, the CDR3 is TGTGCCAGTGGGAGCTACGAGCAGTACTTC.